The T cell receptor beta chain described here comes from a study of T cells in tuberculosis. V lost 6 bases and J 8 bases, leaving 13 bases between the germline ends. The CDR3 runs 12 residues. Germline lookup yields CDR1 MNHEY and CDR2 SVGAGI. The data were produced by immunoSEQ multiplex PCR, yet TCRdb's version contains in-frame clones alone and is incomplete. Among 47,000 or so clones, nearly 95% were seen once, and the ten largest hold more than 1.2%. The time point denotes: new active TB diagnosis, blood taken before or within 7 days of starting treatment. The clonotype was recovered from an adult with tuberculosis. The chain employs TRBV6-5 and TRBJ1-1; no firm D call. The sequenced sample was PBMCs, obtained at tuberculosis diagnosis. CDR3 protein: CASRIDGREAFF. The CDR3, as DNA: TGTGCCAGCAGGATTGATGGGAGAGAAGCTTTCTTT.